Listed here are 28 T cell receptor beta chains from one sample, sequenced in a study of control samples from healthy donors and cancer patients. The table came from immunoSEQ multiplex PCR; TCRdb's copy has only in-frame clones and leaves some out. The sample shows about 190,000 clones, about nine tenths of them seen only once. The sequencing input was blood. The receptors stem from a young man in good health.

The chain employs TRBV9 and TRBJ2-7; D unclear. The CDR3 is 12 amino acids. CDR1 SGDLS and CDR2 YYNGEE come from the germline V gene. Between the trimmed V and J ends, which lost 2 bases and 6 bases, there was a span of 9 bases. The CDR3 nucleotides are TGTGCCAGCAGCGTCGGCATCACCGAGCAGTACTTC. Protein: CASSVGITEQYF.

In its sample, this clone was seen a few times. The chain has TRBV20-1 and TRBJ1-1; D might be TRBD1 (5 bases). V was shortened by 6 bases and J by 2 bases, with 7 bases between the two germline ends. The CDR3 is made up of 11 amino acids. Germline lookup yields CDR1 DFQATT and CDR2 SNEGSKA (reference sequence). The CDR3 reads CSAGVNTEAFF. CDR3 coding DNA: TGCAGTGCAGGGGTAAACACTGAAGCTTTCTTT.

The chain employs TRBV4-2 and TRBJ2-1; D is uncertain. Per germline, CDR1 LGHNA and CDR2 YNFKEQ. V was clipped by 0 bases and J by 7 bases, with 10 bases between them. This CDR3 contains 14 residues. This chain's CDR3 is CASSQDSGLNEQFF. The CDR3, as DNA: TGTGCCAGCAGCCAAGATTCGGGTTTGAATGAGCAGTTCTTC.

The chain combines TRBV6-4 with TRBJ2-1, with no clear D. The CDR3 is made up of 14 amino acids. CDR1 is MRHNA, CDR2 SNTAGT, per germline. The ends were cut back, 3 bases at V and 9 bases at J, with 15 bases in the middle. The DNA of the CDR3 is TGTGCCAGCAGTGAAAGGAGTGGGCGCACTGAGCAGTTCTTC. This encodes CASSERSGRTEQFF.

This clone was found a few times. V is TRBV3-1 (or the pseudogene TRBV3-2) and J is TRBJ1-6, with unresolved D. This CDR3 is built from 16 residues. Between the trimmed V and J ends, which lost 3 bases and 6 bases, there was a span of 15 bases. Germline lookup yields CDR1 LGHDT and CDR2 YNNKEL (reference sequence). The CDR3 DNA sequence: TGTGCCAGCAGCCAGATTTCCTTAGGACTTAATTCACCCCTCCACTTT. Its protein is CASSQISLGLNSPLHF.

This sequence joins TRBV5-4 and TRBJ1-1; D remains ambiguous. This CDR3 region has 11 residues. V was trimmed by 0 bases and J by 6 bases, leaving 3 bases between them. Germline loops: CDR1 SGHNT, CDR2 YYREEE (reference sequence). CDR3 protein: CASSLGPEAFF. DNA of the CDR3: TGTGCCAGCAGCTTGGGTCCTGAAGCTTTCTTT.

The chain links TRBV4-1 to TRBJ2-5, with D perhaps TRBD2 (6 bases). Germline V gives CDR1 MGHRA, CDR2 YSYEKL. This CDR3 is 14 amino acids long. V lost 3 bases and J 7 bases, leaving 15 bases between the germline ends. CDR3 residues: CASSQDGTDGTQYF. The CDR3 DNA reads as TGCGCCAGCAGCCAGGATGGGACTGACGGGACCCAGTACTTC.

This clone was observed a handful of times. This chain joins TRBV5-1 and TRBJ2-7, with 7 bases aligning to TRBD1. Germline CDR1 reads SGHRS; CDR2 reads YFSETQ. Germline trimming cut 0 bases from V and 2 bases from J; bases unmatched to any gene: 14. This CDR3 comprises 18 residues. Here the CDR3 reads CASSLGGQTGASTYEQYF. In nucleotides, the CDR3 is TGCGCCAGCAGCTTGGGGGGTCAAACAGGGGCGTCCACCTACGAGCAGTACTTC.

The genes are TRBV12-5 and TRBJ2-1; D remains unclear. The germline gives CDR1 LGHNT, CDR2 FRNRAP. This CDR3 has 12 residues. The V and J ends lost 0 bases and 5 bases respectively, with 2 bases between them. CDR3 amino acids: CASGLVDNEQFF. CDR3 DNA sequence: TGTGCTAGTGGTTTGGTGGACAATGAGCAGTTCTTC.

This clone was found once. This CDR3 reads CSASLGRDQPQHF. The CDR3 coding sequence is TGCAGTGCTAGTTTGGGCAGGGACCAGCCCCAGCATTTT. V usage is TRBV20-1 and J usage is TRBJ1-5, with D possibly matching TRBD1 (5 bases). Germline lookup yields CDR1 DFQATT and CDR2 SNEGSKA (reference sequence). The V gene lost 3 bases and the J gene lost 7 bases, with 13 bases spanning the gap. The CDR3 extends over 13 amino acids.

The rearrangement uses TRBV3-1 (or the pseudogene TRBV3-2) and TRBJ2-3, with TRBD2 identical over 13 bases. The CDR3 has 14 amino acids. CDR1 LGHDT and CDR2 YNNKEL come from the germline V gene (reference sequence). V was clipped by 10 bases and J by 4 bases; unmatched bases: 5. The CDR3 sequence is CATSTSGGPDTQYF. CDR3 coding DNA: TGTGCCACCTCGACTAGCGGGGGGCCAGATACGCAGTATTTT.

The rearrangement links TRBV5-1 to TRBJ1-3; TRBD1 matches 8 bases. This CDR3 region has 17 residues. Per germline, CDR1 SGHRS and CDR2 YFSETQ. V lost 0 bases, J lost 0 bases, and 5 bases stayed unmatched. This CDR3 is CASSLAPGQDSGNTIYF. The CDR3 DNA reads TGCGCCAGCAGCTTGGCACCGGGACAGGACTCTGGAAACACCATATATTTT.

This clone was recorded once. The V and J genes are TRBV27 and TRBJ1-5, with D hard to call. This CDR3 region has 14 residues. Germline assignment: CDR1 MNHEY and CDR2 SMNVEV (reference sequence). Trimming pared 3 bases from V and 4 bases from J, leaving 10 bases between. The CDR3: CASSLGIRNQPQHF. CDR3 DNA sequence: TGTGCCAGCAGTTTGGGGATAAGGAATCAGCCCCAGCATTTT.

The chain has TRBV28 and TRBJ1-1; no clear D. The ends were cut back, 2 bases at V and 5 bases at J, with 18 bases in the middle. Germline V lookup: CDR1 MDHEN, CDR2 SYDVKM. The CDR3 is 16 residues long. The CDR3 sequence is CASSLITGPGRTEAFF. CDR3 nucleotides: TGTGCCAGCAGTTTAATCACCGGGCCCGGCCGTACTGAAGCTTTCTTT.

The chain combines TRBV5-8 with TRBJ2-5; weak D call: TRBD1 (6 bases). Germline V gene data show CDR1 as SGHTS and CDR2 as YDEGEE. This CDR3 contains 13 residues. The V end lost 1 base, the J end lost 5 bases, and 9 bases lay between the germline ends. The CDR3 loop reads CASSLTGYETQYF. The CDR3 DNA follows: TGTGCCAGCAGCTTGACAGGGTACGAGACCCAGTACTTC.

This rearrangement joins TRBV7-9 to TRBJ2-7; 7 bases line up with TRBD2. The CDR3 has 15 amino acids. Per the germline V gene, CDR1 is SEHNR and CDR2 is FQNEAQ (reference sequence). J was trimmed by 5 bases and V by 5 bases; bases with no gene match: 12. CDR3 in DNA: TGTGCCAGCAGCCCCTCCTCCAGCGGGGTCAACGAGCAGTACTTC. Residues: CASSPSSSGVNEQYF.

This chain links TRBV11-3 with TRBJ2-7; perhaps D is TRBD1 or TRBD2 (5 bases each). CDR1 and CDR2 (germline): SGHNT, YENEEA. V was trimmed by 3 bases and J by 7 bases, leaving 16 bases between them. This CDR3 is built from 14 residues. CDR3 nucleotide sequence: TGTGCCAGCAGCTTGGGTACTAGGGGTGGGGAGCAGTACTTC. Encoded protein: CASSLGTRGGEQYF. The full variable domain, its missing parts supplied by reference TRBV11-3 and TRBJ2-7, is EAGVVQSPRYKIIEKKQPVAFWCNPISGHNTLYWYLQNLGQGPELLIRYENEEAVDDSQLPKDRFSAERLKGVDSTLKIQPAELGDSAVYLCASSLGTRGGEQYFGPGTRLTVT.

This rearrangement joins TRBV30 to TRBJ1-5, with a possible D match to TRBD1 (6 bases). CDR3 size: 14 residues. V was trimmed by 4 bases and J by 3 bases, leaving 13 bases between them. CDR1 and CDR2 (germline): GTSNPN, SVGIG (reference sequence). CDR3 DNA: TGTGCCTGGAATAAGGACAGCCCCAATCAGCCCCAGCATTTT. Translated: CAWNKDSPNQPQHF. The full variable domain, in which reference TRBV30 and TRBJ1-5 provide the parts outside the CDR3, is SQTIHQWPATLVQPVGSPLSLECTVEGTSNPNLYWYRQAAGRGLQLLFYSVGIGQISSEVPQNLSASRPQDRQFILSSKKLLLSDSGFYLCAWNKDSPNQPQHFGDGTRLSIL.

The chain uses TRBV5-4 and TRBJ2-1, with TRBD1 matching over 9 bases. CDR3 length: 17 amino acids. V gave up 4 bases and J gave up 0 bases; unmatched junction bases: 8. Germline-derived CDR1 and CDR2 are SGHNT and YYREEE (reference sequence). The CDR3 loop reads CASSRDRARSSYNEQFF. For the CDR3, the DNA is TGTGCCAGCAGCCGGGACAGGGCCCGGAGCTCCTACAATGAGCAGTTCTTC.

This clone is a singleton in its sample. V usage is TRBV6-5 and J usage is TRBJ1-6, with D possibly being TRBD1 (5 bases). V dropped 6 bases and J dropped 8 bases, with 17 bases sitting between them. The CDR3 totals 15 residues. From germline, CDR1 is MNHEY and CDR2 SVGAGI. The CDR3 nucleotides are TGTGCCAGCAGACCCCAGGGACGAATCGATTCACCCCTCCACTTT. This encodes CASRPQGRIDSPLHF.

The chain uses TRBV11-2 and TRBJ2-3; 7 bases align to TRBD1. Germline V gene data show CDR1 as SGHAT and CDR2 as FQNNGV. The CDR3 spans 15 residues. Trimming took 3 bases from V and 4 from J; bases not matched to a gene: 7. Here the CDR3 reads CASSLGQFSSDTQYF. DNA for the CDR3: TGTGCCAGCAGCTTGGGACAGTTCTCCTCAGATACGCAGTATTTT. Filled out from reference TRBV11-2 and TRBJ2-3, the complete variable domain reads EAGVAQSPRYKIIEKRQSVAFWCNPISGHATLYWYQQILGQGPKLLIQFQNNGVVDDSQLPKDRFSAERLKGVDSTLKIQPAKLEDSAVYLCASSLGQFSSDTQYFGPGTRLTVL.

The CDR3 sequence is CASSSRQANTGELFF. CDR3 bases: TGTGCCAGTAGTAGTCGGCAGGCGAACACCGGGGAGCTGTTTTTT. The rearrangement joins TRBV19 to TRBJ2-2; no reliable D call. The CDR3 spans 15 residues. Germline CDR1 and CDR2: LNHDA and SQIVND (reference sequence). Between the trimmed V and J ends, which lost 4 bases and 0 bases, there was a span of 9 bases.

This clone was seen a single time. The chain has TRBV29-1 and TRBJ1-2, with 8 positions matching TRBD1. CDR3 length equals 13 residues. V was pared by 2 bases and J by 4 bases, with 3 bases of the junction left unmatched. CDR1 and CDR2 from the germline V gene are SQVTM and ANQGSEA. The CDR3 bases are TGCAGCGTTGAAAAGCAGGGGGCCTATGGCTACACCTTC. Its translation is CSVEKQGAYGYTF.

V usage is TRBV19 and J usage is TRBJ2-3; possibly TRBD1 for D (5 bases). CDR1 and CDR2 from the germline V gene are LNHDA and SQIVND (reference sequence). V shed 2 bases and J shed 2 bases, with 8 bases lying between them. The CDR3 consists of 14 residues. The CDR3 DNA reads TGTGCCAGTAGTATAAAAGGGGACACAGATACGCAGTATTTT. It yields the protein CASSIKGDTDTQYF.

V and J are TRBV3-1 (or the pseudogene TRBV3-2) and TRBJ1-1, with D perhaps matching TRBD1 (5 bases). The germline CDR1 and CDR2 sequences are LGHDT and YNNKEL (reference sequence). V lost 8 bases to trimming and J lost 2 bases, with 12 bases between them. The CDR3 has 13 residues. CDR3 amino acids: CASSRGSNTEAFF. In DNA, the CDR3 is TGTGCCAGCTCTAGGGGCAGTAACACTGAAGCTTTCTTT.

The V and J genes are TRBV19 and TRBJ1-1; no definite D call. The V and J ends lost 6 bases and 3 bases respectively, with 11 bases between them. In germline, CDR1 is LNHDA, CDR2 SQIVND (reference sequence). The CDR3 totals 13 residues. CDR3 residues: CASRQIADTEAFF. The CDR3, as DNA: TGTGCCAGTAGGCAGATTGCGGACACTGAAGCTTTCTTT.

The chain recombines TRBV12-5 with TRBJ2-7; D perhaps matches TRBD1 (5 bases). The CDR3 has 18 residues. V was shortened by 0 bases and J by 0 bases, with 18 bases between the two germline ends. CDR1 is LGHNT, CDR2 FRNRAP, per germline. The CDR3 DNA is TGTGCTAGTGGTTTGGTACTCCCCAGGGTCGCCGACTCCTACGAGCAGTACTTC. This sequence encodes CASGLVLPRVADSYEQYF.

The chain uses TRBV7-9 and TRBJ1-6; 7 nucleotides agree with TRBD1. This CDR3 has 16 residues. Germline V CDR1 and CDR2: SEHNR, FQNEAQ (reference sequence). The V and J ends lost 2 bases and 6 bases, in that order; junction bases with no gene match: 7. The CDR3 DNA reads as TGTGCCAGCAGCTTATCCCCAGGGGGGGCTAATTCACCCCTCCACTTT. It translates to CASSLSPGGANSPLHF.